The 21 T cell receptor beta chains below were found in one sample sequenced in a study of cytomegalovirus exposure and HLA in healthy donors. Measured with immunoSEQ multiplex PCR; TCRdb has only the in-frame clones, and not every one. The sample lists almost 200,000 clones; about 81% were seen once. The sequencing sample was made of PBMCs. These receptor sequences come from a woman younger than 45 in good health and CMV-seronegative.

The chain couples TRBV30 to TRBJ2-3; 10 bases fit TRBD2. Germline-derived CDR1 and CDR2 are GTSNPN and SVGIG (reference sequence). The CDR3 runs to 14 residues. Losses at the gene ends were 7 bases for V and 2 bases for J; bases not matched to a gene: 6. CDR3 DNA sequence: TGTGCCTTTATAGCGGGAGGTTCCACAGATACGCAGTATTTT. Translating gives CAFIAGGSTDTQYF.

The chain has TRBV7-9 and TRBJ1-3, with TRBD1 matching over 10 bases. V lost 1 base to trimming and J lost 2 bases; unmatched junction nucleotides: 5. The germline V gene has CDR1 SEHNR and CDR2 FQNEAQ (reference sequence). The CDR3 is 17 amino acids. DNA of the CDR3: TGTGCCAGCAGCTTAGACCTTGGGACAGGGGCTGGAAACACCATATATTTT. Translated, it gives CASSLDLGTGAGNTIYF.

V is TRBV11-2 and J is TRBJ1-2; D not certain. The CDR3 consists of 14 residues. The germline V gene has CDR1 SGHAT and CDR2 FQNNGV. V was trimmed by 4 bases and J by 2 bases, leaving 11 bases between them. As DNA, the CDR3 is TGTGCCAGCAGCTCCCCGTACAGAAACTATGGCTACACCTTC. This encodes CASSSPYRNYGYTF.

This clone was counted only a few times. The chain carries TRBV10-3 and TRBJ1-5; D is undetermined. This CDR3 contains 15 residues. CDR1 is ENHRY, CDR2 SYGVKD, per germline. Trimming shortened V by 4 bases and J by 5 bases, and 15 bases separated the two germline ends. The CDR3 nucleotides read TGTGCCATCAGTGCAGGTCGAGGGCGGGATCAGCCCCAGCATTTT. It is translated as CAISAGRGRDQPQHF.

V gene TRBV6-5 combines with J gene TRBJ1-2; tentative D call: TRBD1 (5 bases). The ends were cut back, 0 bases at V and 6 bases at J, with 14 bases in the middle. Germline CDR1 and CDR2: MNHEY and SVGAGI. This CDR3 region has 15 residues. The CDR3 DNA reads TGTGCCAGCAGTTACTCGACTGGGGGGGTGGATGGCTACACCTTC. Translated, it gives CASSYSTGGVDGYTF.

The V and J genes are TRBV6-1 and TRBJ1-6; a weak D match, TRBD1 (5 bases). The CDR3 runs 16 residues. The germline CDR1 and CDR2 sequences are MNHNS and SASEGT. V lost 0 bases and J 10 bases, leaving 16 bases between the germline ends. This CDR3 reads CASSEALEGLESPLHF. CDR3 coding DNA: TGTGCCAGCAGTGAAGCGCTTGAGGGACTGGAATCACCCCTCCACTTT.

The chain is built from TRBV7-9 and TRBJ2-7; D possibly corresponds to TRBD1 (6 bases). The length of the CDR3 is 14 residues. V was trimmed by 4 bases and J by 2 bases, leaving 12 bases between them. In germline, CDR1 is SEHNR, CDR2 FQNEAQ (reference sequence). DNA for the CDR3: TGTGCCAGCAGCTCCTCCAGGGGCGCCTACGAGCAGTACTTC. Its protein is CASSSSRGAYEQYF.

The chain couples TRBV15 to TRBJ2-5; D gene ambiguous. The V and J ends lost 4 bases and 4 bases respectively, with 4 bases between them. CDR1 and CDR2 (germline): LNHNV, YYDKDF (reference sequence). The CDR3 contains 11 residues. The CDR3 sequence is CATSKRETQYF. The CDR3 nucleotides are TGTGCCACCAGCAAGAGAGAGACCCAGTACTTC.

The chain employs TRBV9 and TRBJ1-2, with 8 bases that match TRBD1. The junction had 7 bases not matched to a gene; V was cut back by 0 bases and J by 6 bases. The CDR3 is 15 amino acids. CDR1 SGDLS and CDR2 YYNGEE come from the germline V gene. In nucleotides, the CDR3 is TGTGCCAGCAGCGTAGATGGGACAGGATTTGATGGCTACACCTTC. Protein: CASSVDGTGFDGYTF.

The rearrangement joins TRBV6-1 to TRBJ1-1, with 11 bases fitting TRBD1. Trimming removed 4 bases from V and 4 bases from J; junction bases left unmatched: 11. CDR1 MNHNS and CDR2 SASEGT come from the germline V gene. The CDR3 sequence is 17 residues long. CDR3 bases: TGTGCCAGCAGTGGATCAGGACAGGGGGCTTGGAGCACTGAAGCTTTCTTT. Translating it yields CASSGSGQGAWSTEAFF.

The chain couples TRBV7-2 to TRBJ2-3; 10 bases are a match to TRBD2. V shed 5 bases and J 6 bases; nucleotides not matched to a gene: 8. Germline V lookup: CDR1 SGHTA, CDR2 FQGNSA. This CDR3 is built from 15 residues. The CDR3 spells CASSTGLARGDTQYF. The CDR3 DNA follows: TGTGCCAGCAGCACGGGACTAGCGCGGGGTGATACGCAGTATTTT.

CDR3 sequence (DNA): TGTGCCAGCAGCTTTGGGACTAGCGGGAGTTGGAAGACCCAGTACTTC. Translation: CASSFGTSGSWKTQYF. The V call is TRBV5-4, the J call TRBJ2-5; TRBD2 matches 14 bases. Germline trimming cut 2 bases from V and 6 bases from J; bases unmatched to any gene: 6. Germline assignment: CDR1 SGHNT and CDR2 YYREEE (reference sequence). The CDR3 sequence is 16 residues long.

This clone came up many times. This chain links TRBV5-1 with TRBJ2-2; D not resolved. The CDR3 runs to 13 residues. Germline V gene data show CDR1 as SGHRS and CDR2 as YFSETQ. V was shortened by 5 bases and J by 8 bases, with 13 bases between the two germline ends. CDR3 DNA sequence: TGCGCCAGCAGGCTACCAATAACGGGGGAGCTGTTTTTT. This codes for CASRLPITGELFF.

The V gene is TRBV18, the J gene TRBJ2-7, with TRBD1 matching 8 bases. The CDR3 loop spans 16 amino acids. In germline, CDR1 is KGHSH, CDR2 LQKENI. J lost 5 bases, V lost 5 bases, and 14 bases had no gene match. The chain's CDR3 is CASSTIGQGVRNEQYF. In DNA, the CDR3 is TGTGCCAGCTCAACCATAGGACAGGGAGTACGTAACGAGCAGTACTTC.

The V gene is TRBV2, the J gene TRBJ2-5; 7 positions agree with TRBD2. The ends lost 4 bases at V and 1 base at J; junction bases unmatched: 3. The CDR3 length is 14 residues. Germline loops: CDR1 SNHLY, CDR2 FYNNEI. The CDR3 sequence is CASSGTSTQETQYF. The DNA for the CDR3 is TGTGCCAGCAGTGGGACTAGTACCCAAGAGACCCAGTACTTC. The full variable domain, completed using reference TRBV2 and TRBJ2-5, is EPEVTQTPSHQVTQMGQEVILRCVPISNHLYFYWYRQILGQKVEFLVSFYNNEISEKSEIFDDQFSVERPDGSNFTLKIRSTKLEDSAMYFCASSGTSTQETQYFGPGTRLLVL.

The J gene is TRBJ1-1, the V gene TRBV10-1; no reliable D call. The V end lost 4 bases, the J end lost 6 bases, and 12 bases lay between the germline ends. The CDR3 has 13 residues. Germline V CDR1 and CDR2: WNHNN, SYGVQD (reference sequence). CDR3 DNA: TGCGCCAGCAGTGGGCACAGCTTGGCTGAAGCTTTCTTT. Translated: CASSGHSLAEAFF.

This chain's CDR3 is CAISEGTGSYGYTF. CDR3 nucleotide sequence: TGTGCCATCAGTGAGGGGACAGGGTCCTATGGCTACACCTTC. The chain joins TRBV10-3 to TRBJ1-2; 9 bases map to TRBD1. After removal of 2 bases from V and 4 bases from J, the junction contained 2 bases not matched to a gene. The CDR3 contains 14 residues. The germline V gene encodes CDR1 ENHRY and CDR2 SYGVKD.

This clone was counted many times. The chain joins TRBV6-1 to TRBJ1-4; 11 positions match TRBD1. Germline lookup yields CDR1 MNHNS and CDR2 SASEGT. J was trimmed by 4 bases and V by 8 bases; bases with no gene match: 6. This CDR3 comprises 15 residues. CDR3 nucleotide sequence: TGTGCCAGCGCTGGTGGGACAGGGGGTAATGAAAAACTGTTTTTT. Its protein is CASAGGTGGNEKLFF.

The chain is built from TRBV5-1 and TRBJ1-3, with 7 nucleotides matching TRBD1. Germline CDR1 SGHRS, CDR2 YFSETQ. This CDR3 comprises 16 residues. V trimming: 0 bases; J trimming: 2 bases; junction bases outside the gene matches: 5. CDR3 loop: CASSLASGTAGNTIYF. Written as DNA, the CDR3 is TGCGCCAGCAGCTTGGCCTCCGGGACAGCTGGAAACACCATATATTTT.

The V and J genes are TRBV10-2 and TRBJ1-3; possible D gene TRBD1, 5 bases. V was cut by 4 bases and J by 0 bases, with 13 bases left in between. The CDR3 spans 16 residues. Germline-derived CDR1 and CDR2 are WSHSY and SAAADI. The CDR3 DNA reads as TGCGCCAGCAGTGGGTGGGGGGATCGCTCTGGAAACACCATATATTTT. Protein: CASSGWGDRSGNTIYF.

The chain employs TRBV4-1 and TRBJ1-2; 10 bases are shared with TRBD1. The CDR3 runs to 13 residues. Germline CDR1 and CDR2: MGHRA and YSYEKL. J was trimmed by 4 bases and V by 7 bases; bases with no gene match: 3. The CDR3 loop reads CASKGQGIYGYTF. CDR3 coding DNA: TGCGCCAGCAAGGGACAGGGGATCTATGGCTACACCTTC.